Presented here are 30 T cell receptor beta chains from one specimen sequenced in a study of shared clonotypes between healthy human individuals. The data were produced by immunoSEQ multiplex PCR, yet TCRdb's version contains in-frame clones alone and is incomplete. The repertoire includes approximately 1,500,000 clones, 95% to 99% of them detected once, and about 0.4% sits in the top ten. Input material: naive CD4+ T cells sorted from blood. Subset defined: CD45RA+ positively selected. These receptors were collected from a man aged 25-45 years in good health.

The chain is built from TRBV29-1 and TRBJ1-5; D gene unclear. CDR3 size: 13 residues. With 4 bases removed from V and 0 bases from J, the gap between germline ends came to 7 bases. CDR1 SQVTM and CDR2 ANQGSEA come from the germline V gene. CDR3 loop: CSVGRDSNQPQHF. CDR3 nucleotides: TGCAGCGTTGGAAGGGATAGCAATCAGCCCCAGCATTTT.

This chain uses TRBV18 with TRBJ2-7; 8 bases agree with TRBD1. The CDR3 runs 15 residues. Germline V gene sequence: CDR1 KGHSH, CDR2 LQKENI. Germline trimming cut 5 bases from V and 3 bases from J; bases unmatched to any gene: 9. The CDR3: CASSISGGAGYEQYF. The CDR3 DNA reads TGTGCCAGCTCAATCTCAGGGGGCGCAGGCTACGAGCAGTACTTC.

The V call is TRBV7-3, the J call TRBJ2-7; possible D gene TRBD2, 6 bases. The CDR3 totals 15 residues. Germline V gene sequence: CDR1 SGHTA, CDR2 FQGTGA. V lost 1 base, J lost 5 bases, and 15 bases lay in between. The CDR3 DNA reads TGTGCCAGCAGCTTAAGGGGAGGAAGGTTGCACGAGCAGTACTTC. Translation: CASSLRGGRLHEQYF.

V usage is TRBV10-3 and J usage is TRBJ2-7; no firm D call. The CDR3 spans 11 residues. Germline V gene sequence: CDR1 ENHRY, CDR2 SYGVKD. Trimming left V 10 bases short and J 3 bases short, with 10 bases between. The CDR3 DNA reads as TGTGCCACCCGGGCCGTCTACGAGCAGTACTTC. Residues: CATRAVYEQYF.

CDR3 region: CSVPVAGYYNEQFF. In DNA, the CDR3 is TGCAGCGTTCCTGTAGCGGGGTACTACAATGAGCAGTTCTTC. V is TRBV29-1 and J is TRBJ2-1, with 8 bases aligning to TRBD2. Germline CDR1 reads SQVTM; CDR2 reads ANQGSEA. V was clipped by 5 bases and J by 3 bases; unmatched bases: 6. CDR3 size: 14 residues.

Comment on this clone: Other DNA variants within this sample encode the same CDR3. The CDR3 region has the DNA TGCAGCGTAGTACAGGGACCGGAGACCCAGTACTTC. Amino acids: CSVVQGPETQYF. The chain joins TRBV29-1 to TRBJ2-5, with D maybe TRBD1 (6 bases). This CDR3 spans 12 amino acids. Per germline, CDR1 SQVTM and CDR2 ANQGSEA. The germline V and J ends were trimmed by 6 bases and 5 bases, with 13 bases remaining between them.

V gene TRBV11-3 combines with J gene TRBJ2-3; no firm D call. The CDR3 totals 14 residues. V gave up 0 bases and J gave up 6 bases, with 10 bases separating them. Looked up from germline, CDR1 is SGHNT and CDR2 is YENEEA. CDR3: CASSLDTPPDTQYF. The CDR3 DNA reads TGTGCCAGCAGCTTAGATACGCCCCCGGATACGCAGTATTTT.

DNA for the CDR3: TGTGCCAGCAGTGAAATTACTGAGAATCAGCCCCAGCATTTT. Translating gives CASSEITENQPQHF. The chain couples TRBV2 to TRBJ1-5; no firm D call. The CDR3 consists of 14 residues. V gave up 2 bases and J gave up 4 bases, with 9 bases separating them. The germline CDR1 and CDR2 sequences are SNHLY and FYNNEI.

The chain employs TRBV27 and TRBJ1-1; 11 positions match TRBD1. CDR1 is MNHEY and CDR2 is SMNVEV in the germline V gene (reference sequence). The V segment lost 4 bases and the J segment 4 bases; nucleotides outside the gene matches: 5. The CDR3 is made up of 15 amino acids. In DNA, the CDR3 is TGTGCCAGCAGTTCCCGGACAGGGGGCGGCACTGAAGCTTTCTTT. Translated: CASSSRTGGGTEAFF.

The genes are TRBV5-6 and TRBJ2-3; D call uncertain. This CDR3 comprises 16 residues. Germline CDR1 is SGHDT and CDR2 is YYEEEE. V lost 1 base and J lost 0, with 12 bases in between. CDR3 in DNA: TGTGCCAGCAGCTTGTTAAACTACCACAGCACAGATACGCAGTATTTT. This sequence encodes CASSLLNYHSTDTQYF.

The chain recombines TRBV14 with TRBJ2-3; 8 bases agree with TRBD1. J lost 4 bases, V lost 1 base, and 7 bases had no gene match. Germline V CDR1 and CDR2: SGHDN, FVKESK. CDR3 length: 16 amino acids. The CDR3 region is CASSQAGRGQADTQYF. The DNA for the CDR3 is TGTGCCAGCAGCCAAGCAGGCAGGGGGCAGGCAGATACGCAGTATTTT.

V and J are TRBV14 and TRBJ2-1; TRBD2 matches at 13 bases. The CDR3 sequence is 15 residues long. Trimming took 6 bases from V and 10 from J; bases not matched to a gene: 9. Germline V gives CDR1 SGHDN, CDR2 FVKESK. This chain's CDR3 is CASRPTSGRAREQFF. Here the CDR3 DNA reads TGTGCCAGCAGACCCACTAGCGGGAGGGCCCGAGAGCAGTTCTTC.

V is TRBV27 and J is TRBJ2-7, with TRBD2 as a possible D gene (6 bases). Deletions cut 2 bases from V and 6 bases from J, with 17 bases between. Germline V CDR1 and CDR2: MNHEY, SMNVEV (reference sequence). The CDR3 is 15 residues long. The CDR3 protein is CASSLRVGGMGEQYF. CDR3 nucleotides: TGTGCCAGCAGTTTACGGGTAGGCGGGATGGGCGAGCAGTACTTC.

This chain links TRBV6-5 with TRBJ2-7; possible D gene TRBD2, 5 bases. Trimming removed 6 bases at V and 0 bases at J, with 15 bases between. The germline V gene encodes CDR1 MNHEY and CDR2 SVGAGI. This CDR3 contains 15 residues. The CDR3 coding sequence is TGTGCCAGCAGGGTCCGGGCGGGTCCCTCCTACGAGCAGTACTTC. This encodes CASRVRAGPSYEQYF.

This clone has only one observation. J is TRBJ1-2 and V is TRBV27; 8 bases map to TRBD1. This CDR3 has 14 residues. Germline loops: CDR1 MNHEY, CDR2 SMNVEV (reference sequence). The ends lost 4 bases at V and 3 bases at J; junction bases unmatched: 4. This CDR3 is CASSSPGGDYGYTF. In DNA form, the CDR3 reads TGTGCCAGCAGTTCCCCAGGGGGCGACTATGGCTACACCTTC.

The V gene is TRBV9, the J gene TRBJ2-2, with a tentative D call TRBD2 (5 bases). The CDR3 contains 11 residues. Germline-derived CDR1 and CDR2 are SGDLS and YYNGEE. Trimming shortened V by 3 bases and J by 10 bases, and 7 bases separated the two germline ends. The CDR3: CASSGREELFF. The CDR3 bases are TGTGCCAGCAGCGGTCGGGAGGAGCTGTTTTTT.

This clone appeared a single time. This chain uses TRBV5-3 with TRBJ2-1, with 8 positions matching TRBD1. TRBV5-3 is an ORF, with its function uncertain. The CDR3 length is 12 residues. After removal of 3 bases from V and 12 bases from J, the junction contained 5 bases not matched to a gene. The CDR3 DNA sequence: TGTGCCAGAAGCTCGACAGGGGTGGGGCAGTTCTTC. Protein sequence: CARSSTGVGQFF.

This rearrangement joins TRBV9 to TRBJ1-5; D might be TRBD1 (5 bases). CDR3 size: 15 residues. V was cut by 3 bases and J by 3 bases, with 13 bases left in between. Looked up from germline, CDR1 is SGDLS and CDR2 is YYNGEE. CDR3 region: CASSAGGGFNQPQHF. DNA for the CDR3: TGTGCCAGCAGCGCTGGCGGGGGGTTCAATCAGCCCCAGCATTTT. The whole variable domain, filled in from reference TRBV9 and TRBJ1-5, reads DSGVTQTPKHLITATGQRVTLRCSPRSGDLSVYWYQQSLDQGLQFLIQYYNGEERAKGNILERFSAQQFPDLHSELNLSSLELGDSALYFCASSAGGGFNQPQHFGDGTRLSIL.

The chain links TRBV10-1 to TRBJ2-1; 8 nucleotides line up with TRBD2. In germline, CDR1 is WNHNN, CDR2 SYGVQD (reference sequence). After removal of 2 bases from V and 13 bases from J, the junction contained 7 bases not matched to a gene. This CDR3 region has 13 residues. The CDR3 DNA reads TGCGCCAGCAGTGAGGAGGCTAGCGGGTACCAGTTCTTC. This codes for CASSEEASGYQFF.

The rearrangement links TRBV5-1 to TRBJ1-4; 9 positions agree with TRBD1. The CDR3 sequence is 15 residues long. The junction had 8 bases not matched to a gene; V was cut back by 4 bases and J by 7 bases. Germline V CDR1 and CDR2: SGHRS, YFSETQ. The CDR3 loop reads CASSREGQGGEKLFF. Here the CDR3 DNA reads TGCGCCAGCAGCCGGGAGGGACAGGGAGGTGAAAAACTGTTTTTT.

CDR3 sequence reads: CSELGLEVSGELFF. The CDR3 coding sequence is TGCAGCGAGCTGGGACTAGAGGTGTCCGGGGAGCTGTTTTTT. V and J are TRBV29-1 and TRBJ2-2; 8 nucleotides match TRBD2. The CDR3 runs to 14 residues. CDR1 is SQVTM, CDR2 ANQGSEA, per germline. V dropped 7 bases and J dropped 6; count of bases not matched to a gene: 10.

CDR3 sequence (DNA): TGTGCCAGCAGCTTAGTTGGGTTCAATGAGCAGTTCTTC. It encodes CASSLVGFNEQFF. The V gene is TRBV7-2, the J gene TRBJ2-1; D is undetermined. V gave up 1 base and J gave up 6 bases, with 7 bases separating them. Germline assignment: CDR1 SGHTA and CDR2 FQGNSA. CDR3 length: 13 residues.

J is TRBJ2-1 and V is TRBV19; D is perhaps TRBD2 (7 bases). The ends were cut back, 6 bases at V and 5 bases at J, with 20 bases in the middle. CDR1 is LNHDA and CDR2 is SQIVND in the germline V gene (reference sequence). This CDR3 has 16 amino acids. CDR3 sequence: CASSPAGAGFDNEQFF. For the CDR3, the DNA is TGTGCCAGTAGCCCGGCGGGGGCAGGATTCGACAATGAGCAGTTCTTC.

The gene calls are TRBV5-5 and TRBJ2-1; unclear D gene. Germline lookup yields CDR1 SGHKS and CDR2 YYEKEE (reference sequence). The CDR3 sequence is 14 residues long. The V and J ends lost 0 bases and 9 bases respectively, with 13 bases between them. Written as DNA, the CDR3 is TGTGCCAGCAGCTTGGGAGGCCAGGTGGGTGAGCAGTTCTTC. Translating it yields CASSLGGQVGEQFF.

The CDR3 loop reads CASSLSTGGSSSYNEQFF. In nucleotides, the CDR3 is TGTGCCAGCAGTTTATCTACAGGGGGCTCTAGCTCCTACAATGAGCAGTTCTTC. The chain joins TRBV28 to TRBJ2-1; the match to TRBD1 covers 9 bases. Germline V lookup: CDR1 MDHEN, CDR2 SYDVKM. CDR3 length equals 18 residues. Trimming at V came to 1 base and at J to 0 bases, leaving 7 bases not matched to a gene.

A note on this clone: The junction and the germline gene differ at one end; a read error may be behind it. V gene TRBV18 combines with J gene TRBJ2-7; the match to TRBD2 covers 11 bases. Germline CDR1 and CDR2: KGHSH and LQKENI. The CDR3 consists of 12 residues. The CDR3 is CASSPGGTSGKF. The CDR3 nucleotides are TGTGCCAGCTCACCAGGGGGGACTAGCGGAAAATTC. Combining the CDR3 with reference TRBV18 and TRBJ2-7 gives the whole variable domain NAGVMQNPRHLVRRRGQEARLRCSPMKGHSHVYWYRQLPEEGLKFMVYLQKENIIDESGMPKERFSAEFPKEGPSILRIQQVVRGDSAAYFCASSPGGTSGKFGPGTRLTVT.

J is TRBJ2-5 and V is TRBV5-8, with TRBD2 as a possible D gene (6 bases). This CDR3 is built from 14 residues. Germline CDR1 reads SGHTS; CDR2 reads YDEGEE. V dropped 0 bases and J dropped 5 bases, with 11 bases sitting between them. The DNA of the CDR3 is TGTGCCAGCAGCTTGGTACTCGGGAGTGAGACCCAGTACTTC. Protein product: CASSLVLGSETQYF.

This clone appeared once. The CDR3 region is CASRRQDRITGELFF. The CDR3, as DNA: TGTGCCAGCCGACGGCAGGACCGAATCACCGGGGAGCTGTTTTTT. The rearrangement links TRBV19 to TRBJ2-2; D gene uncertain. This CDR3 spans 15 amino acids. Trimming cost V 9 bases and J 4 bases, with 18 bases left between them. Germline CDR1 reads LNHDA; CDR2 reads SQIVND (reference sequence).

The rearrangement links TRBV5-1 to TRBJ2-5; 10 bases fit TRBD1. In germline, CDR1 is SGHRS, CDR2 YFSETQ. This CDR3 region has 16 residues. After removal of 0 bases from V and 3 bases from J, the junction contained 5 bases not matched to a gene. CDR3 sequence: CASSLDPGQGEETQYF. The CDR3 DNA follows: TGCGCCAGCAGCTTGGATCCCGGACAGGGGGAAGAGACCCAGTACTTC.

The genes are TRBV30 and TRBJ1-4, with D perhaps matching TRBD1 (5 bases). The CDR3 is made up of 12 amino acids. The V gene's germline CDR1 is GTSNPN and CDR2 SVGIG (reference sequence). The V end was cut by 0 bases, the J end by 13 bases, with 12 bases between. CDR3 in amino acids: CAWSVGPGLLFF. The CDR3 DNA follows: TGTGCCTGGAGTGTCGGACCGGGACTACTGTTTTTT.